Listed below are T cell receptor beta chains from one sample, sequenced in a study of OX40 agonist ivuxolimab in advanced cancers. Generated by immunoSEQ multiplex PCR, the TCRdb table keeps only in-frame clones and is missing some. This sample has 30,000 to 35,000 clones, with 92% found just once. Here the sequenced sample was CD4+ or CD8+ T cells sorted from blood, taken in a trial of the OX40 agonist ivuxolimab. Receptors originate from an adult with an advanced solid tumor such as melanoma, head and neck, liver or kidney cancer. Both conserved end residues are part of each CDR3. The D gene is left open where the match is weak. Clone size is given for some rows only: seen once, a few or many times, or a class if the clone is expanded.

-	-	14	TRBJ1-2	TRBV21-1	TGTGCCAGCCTTTCGGACAGATCTAACTATGGCTACACCTTC	CASLSDRSNYGYTF
-	-	11	TRBJ2-2	TRBV27	TGTGCCAGCAGTTTGTCCGGGGAGCTGTTTTTT	CASSLSGELFF
-	-	15	TRBJ2-1	TRBV28	TGTGCCAGCAGTTTATATCTCCAGGGTCCGGGTGAGCAGTTCTTC	CASSLYLQGPGEQFF
-	once	13	TRBJ2-7	TRBV11-2	TGTGCCAGCAGCCCCACTCATGGGTACGAGCAGTACTTC	CASSPTHGYEQYF
TRBD1	-	15	TRBJ1-2	TRBV13	TGTGCCAGCAGCCACGGGACAGGTCTGTCCTATGGCTACACCTTC	CASSHGTGLSYGYTF
-	-	15	TRBJ2-3	TRBV9	TGTGCCAGCAGCCTACCAGCGGAAAGCACAGATACGCAGTATTTT	CASSLPAESTDTQYF
-	few	13	TRBJ2-2	TRBV13	TGTGCCAGCAGCAGGGACAACACCGGGGAGCTGTTTTTT	CASSRDNTGELFF
-	once	13	TRBJ1-1	TRBV28	TGTGCCAGCAGTTTGGCTGCGAACACTGAAGCTTTCTTT	CASSLAANTEAFF
TRBD2	-	19	TRBJ2-3	TRBV13	TGTGCCAGCAGCTTAGAATACCTAAGAGCGGGAGGGCCACGAGATACGCAGTATTTT	CASSLEYLRAGGPRDTQYF
TRBD2	-	14	TRBJ2-1	TRBV5-6	TGTGCCAGCAGCCATGGGACTAGCGACGATGAGCAGTTCTTC	CASSHGTSDDEQFF
-	once	15	TRBJ2-4	TRBV7-3	TGTGCCAGCAGCTTACGAGGACTAGCCAAAAACATTCAGTACTTC	CASSLRGLAKNIQYF
-	-	15	TRBJ2-7	TRBV7-2	TGTGCCAGCAGCCCGGCCACTACACTCCAGCACGAGCAGTACTTC	CASSPATTLQHEQYF
-	-	12	TRBJ2-1	TRBV9	TGTGCCAGCAGCGTAGTCCCCAATGAGCAGTTCTTC	CASSVVPNEQFF
TRBD1	once	13	TRBJ2-5	TRBV6-1	TGTGCCAGAACCGACAGGGCCCAAGAGACCCAGTACTTC	CARTDRAQETQYF
TRBD1	-	14	TRBJ1-2	TRBV4-3	TGCGCCAGTTCACAGGGGAGGGATATCTATGGCTACACCTTC	CASSQGRDIYGYTF
-	-	14	TRBJ1-5	TRBV5-5	TGTGCCAGCAGCCCGTATAATAGCAATCAGCCCCAGCATTTT	CASSPYNSNQPQHF
-	-	15	TRBJ2-7	TRBV28	TGTGCCAGCAGCCCCTTTGGGAGCGGCCCCTACGAGCAGTACTTC	CASSPFGSGPYEQYF
TRBD2	-	16	TRBJ2-3	TRBV7-8	TGTGCCAGCAGCTTAGTGGCGGGGGGAGGGACAGATACGCAGTATTTT	CASSLVAGGGTDTQYF
-	-	15	TRBJ1-1	TRBV28	TGTGCCAGCCGCCGTAGTGTTTGGTCGAACACTGAAGCTTTCTTT	CASRRSVWSNTEAFF
TRBD1	-	12	TRBJ1-1	TRBV7-2	TGTGCCAGCAGCTACAGGGGAACTGAAGCTTTCTTT	CASSYRGTEAFF
-	-	10	TRBJ2-1	TRBV7-9	TGTGCCAGCAGCTCTATCGCGCAGTTCTTC	CASSSIAQFF
-	-	14	TRBJ2-5	TRBV28	TGTGCCAGCAGTTTCCTTTTTTTTCAAGAGACCCAGTACTTC	CASSFLFFQETQYF
-	-	14	TRBJ1-1	TRBV6-1	TGTGCCAGCAGGCCTGCCGGGGTTAATCTTGAAGCTTTCTTT	CASRPAGVNLEAFF
TRBD1	-	17	TRBJ2-7	TRBV19	TGTGCCAGCAGCCCGGCCCCGTGGACAGGGGGAATCTACGAGCAGTACTTC	CASSPAPWTGGIYEQYF
-	-	17	TRBJ2-7	TRBV6-1	TGTGCCAGCAGTGAGGAAAGGGTCGGGGCGGGGATCTACGAGCAGTACTTC	CASSEERVGAGIYEQYF
-	-	15	TRBJ1-2	TRBV5-8	TGTGCCAGCAGCTTGGCCCGACGGGGGGATTATGGCTACACCTTC	CASSLARRGDYGYTF
-	many	15	TRBJ2-7	TRBV5-1	TGCGCCAGCAGACGCGACCTCAAGATAACCTACGAGCAGTACTTC	CASRRDLKITYEQYF
-	-	12	TRBJ2-1	TRBV25-1	TGTGCCACCCGGGGCGGTTACAATGAGCAGTTCTTC	CATRGGYNEQFF
-	-	16	TRBJ1-1	TRBV6-1	TGTGCCAGCAGTGAACCTTCCTGGAGAACAAACACTGAAGCTTTCTTT	CASSEPSWRTNTEAFF
TRBD2	-	12	TRBJ2-4	TRBV6-6	TGTGCCAGCATGGACGGACTAGCTAGGGAGTACTTC	CASMDGLAREYF
-	-	15	TRBJ1-5	TRBV28	TGTGCCACCGGGCGGGCAGGGGCGAGCAATCAGCCCCAGCATTTT	CATGRAGASNQPQHF
-	-	10	TRBJ1-1	TRBV28	TGTGCCAGCATCCAGGGTGAAGCTTTCTTT	CASIQGEAFF
-	-	15	TRBJ1-3	TRBV11-3	TGTGCCAGCAGCCGCGACGGGGCGCGTGGAAACACCATATATTTT	CASSRDGARGNTIYF
TRBD2	once	15	TRBJ2-7	TRBV30	TGTGCCTGGAGCGCCGGAGGGACTAGCCAATACGAGCAGTACTTC	CAWSAGGTSQYEQYF
-	-	14	TRBJ2-1	TRBV6-5	TGTGCCAGCAGCCGATCGGAACAGAACAATGAGCAGTTCTTC	CASSRSEQNNEQFF
-	-	13	TRBJ2-7	TRBV27	TGTGCCAGCAGCCTCGACTTGTTCGGAGAGCAGTACTTC	CASSLDLFGEQYF
TRBD2	-	15	TRBJ2-7	TRBV4-3	TGCGCCAGCAGCTACGGGACTAGCGGCTCCTACGAGCAGTACTTC	CASSYGTSGSYEQYF
-	-	15	TRBJ2-7	TRBV29-1	TGCAGCGTTGATTTGATGGAGCAGTTATCCTACGAGCAGTACTTC	CSVDLMEQLSYEQYF
TRBD2	-	15	TRBJ2-2	TRBV13	TGTGCCAGCAGCTTTGGCGGGAGGGGTATCGGGGAGCTGTTTTTT	CASSFGGRGIGELFF
TRBD2	-	18	TRBJ2-2	TRBV7-8	TGTGCCAGCAGCCAGGGACTAGCGGGAGCTCCTTTGACCGGGGAGCTGTTTTTT	CASSQGLAGAPLTGELFF
-	-	12	TRBJ2-7	TRBV5-4	TGTGCCAGCAGTTATGAGAGCTACGAGCAGTACTTC	CASSYESYEQYF
-	-	17	TRBJ2-3	TRBV11-2	TGTGCCAGCAGCTTAGGGATCGCGAGCCCCAGCACAGATACGCAGTATTTT	CASSLGIASPSTDTQYF
TRBD1	-	15	TRBJ1-1	TRBV4-3	TGCGCCAGCAGCCCTTCCAGGCAGGGGGCCTCTGAAGCTTTCTTT	CASSPSRQGASEAFF
TRBD1	-	14	TRBJ2-7	TRBV13	TGTGCCAGCAGCCGGGGACAGGGGACCGACGAGCAGTACTTC	CASSRGQGTDEQYF
-	-	14	TRBJ2-7	TRBV4-1	TGCGCCAGCAGCCAGCCTGGGAGTCCCTACGAGCAGTACTTC	CASSQPGSPYEQYF
-	-	15	TRBJ2-3	TRBV4-2	TGTGCCAGCACCCTAAGGACGCAGGGGACAGATACGCAGTATTTT	CASTLRTQGTDTQYF
-	-	13	TRBJ2-7	TRBV13	TGTGCCAGCAGCTTAACTAACTCCTACGAGCAGTACTTC	CASSLTNSYEQYF
TRBD2	once	14	TRBJ2-1	TRBV9	TGTGCCAGCAGGGGGACTAGCGGGATCAATGAGCAGTTCTTC	CASRGTSGINEQFF
TRBD1	-	14	TRBJ2-2	TRBV10-3	TGTGCCATCAGGCCCCCGGCAGGGGGCGGGGAGCTGTTTTTT	CAIRPPAGGGELFF
TRBD2	-	16	TRBJ2-5	TRBV30	TGTGCCTGGAGTGTATCAAGCGGGAGGAGGCAAGAGACCCAGTACTTC	CAWSVSSGRRQETQYF
-	-	16	TRBJ2-3	TRBV4-1	TGCGCCAGCAGCCTGATTAGAGCCCAGGGCACAGATACGCAGTATTTT	CASSLIRAQGTDTQYF
TRBD1	-	15	TRBJ2-1	TRBV7-3	TGTGCCAGCAGCTTAGAGGGACAGGGGGCTTATGAGCAGTTCTTC	CASSLEGQGAYEQFF